This section outlines one T cell receptor beta chain sequence together with its context. No antigen is known for it. No qualities accompany the bases; no much larger clone lies one base away. Each collaborating institution followed its own protocols to collect whole blood in K2EDTA tubes. For TCRbeta analysis, collaborator samples were shipped as frozen whole blood, as isolated PBMCs, or as DNA extracted from either sample type. TCRbeta CDR3 regions were amplified from genomic DNA using the immunoSEQ Assay, a bias-controlled multiplex PCR. As for the authors' bioinformatics: The number of nucleated cells in each sample was estimated by amplification of reference gene primers within the assay. To quantify the absolute abundance of each unique TCRbeta CDR3 rearrangement, sequence reads were collapsed and filtered. Productive Simpson clonality was computed per sample as the square root of Simpson's diversity index over productive rearrangements. As stored in TCRdb, this immuneACCESS dataset retains in-frame rearrangements with V and J assigned. A fraction of the clones does not appear; measured against another copy, unresolved V genes explain less than half of the discrepancy, and the remainder lacks a known reason. V, J and clone size reflect that table, while D and trimming were determined from the DNA. For this sample there are around 200,000 clones; around 85% appear just once. The top ten hold about 9.1% of the sample.

The source of the sample is a study of blood T cell repertoires in COVID-19 (TCRdb year 2020). Turning to the overall study: The collaborator samples originated in the United States, Italy and Spain and spanned the acute and convalescent phases of COVID-19. The prospective study material was composed of cDNA or gDNA derived from T cells, B-cell-depleted T cells, or PBMCs. The dataset comprised deeply sampled blood TCRbeta repertoires from subjects exposed to, actively infected with, or recovered from COVID-19. The repertoires were released in a freely available public database meant as a resource for research on the immune response to SARS-CoV-2. Samples came from the ongoing ImmuneRACE study (first 160 participants) plus 1,254 subjects from 6 global collaborators. The sample metadata nearly always contained a de-identified subject ID, COVID-19 status, age in years and sex. Where available, HLA class I and class II types were taken from metadata supplied by the sample provider and were not determined by assay-based typing. The research as a whole found: The amount of clinical and demographic metadata varied by source and participant and was provided uncurated.

The trim is 1 base for V and 0 bases for J, with a gap of 6 bases between the germline ends. CDR1 SGHRS and CDR2 YFSETQ are derived from the germline V gene. From cysteine to phenylalanine, the CDR3 is 14 amino acids long. Only the CDR3 DNA is retained, 42 bases long and in frame from the first base. The chain employs TRBV5-1 and TRBJ2-3; the D gene cannot be resolved reliably. This TCR came from a woman aged 80 or older with acute or convalescent COVID-19. Sequenced input: peripheral blood. This receptor has the CDR3 CASSLRGSTDTQYF. The bases read TGCGCCAGCAGCTTGAGAGGCAGCACAGATACGCAGTATTTT.